A single sample gave rise to the 20 T cell receptor gamma chains below, sequenced in a study of Vδ1+ human thymocytes. Study-level findings and limits: In the thymus, TRG and TRD repertoires looked highly polyclonal with Gaussian CDR3 lengths.

No cognate antigen is known for these TCRs. RNA was extracted from the cells and then reverse transcribed. CDR3 amplicons came from multiplex PCR with pooled V-gene forward and constant-region reverse primers. TCRdb reapplied CATT to the multiplex PCR reads. The sample lists some 6,100 gamma-chain clones; 40% to 50% were seen once. Sequencing input: Vdelta1+ gamma-delta thymocytes from the thymus. Sample subset: FACS-sorted CD3+ TCRalphabeta- TCRVdelta1+ TCRVdelta2- thymocytes. The receptors originated from a boy younger than two who had congenital heart surgery.

V usage is TRGV3 and J usage is TRGJ1 or TRGJ2. Here the J gene was assigned by germline matching of the DNA, as TCRdb has none. The V and J ends lost 0 bases and 2 bases, in that order; junction bases with no gene match: 7. CDR3 size: 15 residues. CDR1 and CDR2 from the germline V gene are VTNTFY and YDVSTARD (reference sequence). CDR3 protein: CATWDRPSHYYKKLF. In DNA, the CDR3 is TGTGCCACCTGGGACAGGCCCTCTCATTATTATAAGAAACTCTTT.

V gene assignment gives TRGV4, but the J gene was left uncalled. The CDR3 spans 13 residues. The germline V gene encodes CDR1 EGSTGY and CDR2 YDSYTSSV. In DNA, the CDR3 is TGTGCCACCTGGGATGCGGGGCAAGAGACCCAGTACTTC. Residues: CATWDAGQETQYF.

A few counts support this clone. The genes are TRGV2 and TRGJ1 or TRGJ2. The V segment lost 0 bases and the J segment 3 bases; nucleotides outside the gene matches: 5. The CDR3 runs 14 residues. Germline V gene lookup returns CDR1 EGSNGY and CDR2 YDSYNSKV. CDR3 coding DNA: TGTGCCACCTGGGACGGGCCCAGTTATTATAAGAAACTCTTT. Its protein is CATWDGPSYYKKLF.

This clone was detected only a few times. Other DNA variants within this sample encode the same CDR3. The V and J genes are TRGV3 and TRGJ1 or TRGJ2. The CDR3 sequence is 11 residues long. V was pared by 0 bases and J by 7 bases, with 0 bases of the junction left unmatched. In germline, CDR1 is VTNTFY, CDR2 YDVSTARD (reference sequence). In DNA, the CDR3 is TGTGCCACCTGGGACAGGTATAAGAAACTCTTT. Amino acid sequence: CATWDRYKKLF.

The J gene was recorded as TRGJ1 or TRGJ2; no V gene was called. CDR3 length equals 9 residues. The CDR3 DNA sequence: TGTGCCACCTGGGATGGTAAACTCTTT. This gives the protein CATWDGKLF.

No V gene call is available, although the J gene is TRGJ1 or TRGJ2. This CDR3 has 11 amino acids. The CDR3 DNA is TGTGCCACCTGGGATGGCGATAAGAAACTCTTT. Encoded protein: CATWDGDKKLF.

V and J are TRGV4 and TRGJ1 or TRGJ2. TCRdb lists no J gene, so it was determined here by aligning the DNA to germline. The CDR3 is 13 amino acids. V gave up 5 bases and J gave up 6 bases; unmatched junction bases: 10. CDR1 is EGSTGY and CDR2 is YDSYTSSV in the germline V gene. The CDR3 DNA reads as TGTGCCACCTGGGGCCGTGGCGGTTATAAGAAACTCTTT. Translated: CATWGRGGYKKLF.

The V gene was left uncalled, and the J gene is TRGJ1 or TRGJ2. The CDR3 extends over 13 amino acids. CDR3 region: CATWDRRSYKKLF. The CDR3 nucleotides are TGTGCCACCTGGGACAGGCGCTCTTATAAGAAACTCTTT.

This clone showed up just a few times. V and J are TRGV9 and TRGJ1 or TRGJ2. The V segment lost 3 bases and the J segment 4 bases; nucleotides outside the gene matches: 9. Germline CDR1 GITISATS, CDR2 ISYDGTV (reference sequence). This CDR3 contains 14 residues. CDR3 in amino acids: CALWEPRYYYKKLF. CDR3 nucleotides: TGTGCCTTGTGGGAGCCCCGATACTATTATAAGAAACTCTTT.

As concerns this clone: A much larger clone lies a single base off, so this may be a read error. The same CDR3 also results from other DNA sequences found in this sample. The rearrangement links TRGV5 to TRGJ1 or TRGJ2. As TCRdb names no J gene, one was assigned here on the basis of a DNA match to germline. In germline, CDR1 is VINAFY, CDR2 YDVSNSKD. CDR3 length: 13 amino acids. In nucleotides, the CDR3 is TGTGCTACCTGGGACAGGCGGGATTATAAGAAACTCTTT. Translating gives CATWDRRDYKKLF.

This clone has only a few counts. The V and J genes are TRGV9 and TRGJ1 or TRGJ2. The CDR3 is 12 amino acids. V lost 2 bases and J lost 4; bases outside the gene matches: 2. The germline V gene has CDR1 GITISATS and CDR2 ISYDGTV (reference sequence). This chain's CDR3 is CALWEGYYKKLF. CDR3 nucleotide sequence: TGTGCCTTGTGGGAGGGATATTATAAGAAACTCTTT.

The chain uses TRGV5 and TRGJ1 or TRGJ2. TCRdb is silent on the J gene; assignment here came from matching the DNA to germline. Germline V gene data show CDR1 as VINAFY and CDR2 as YDVSNSKD. V trimming: 3 bases; J trimming: 8 bases; junction bases outside the gene matches: 7. CDR3 length: 12 residues. The DNA for the CDR3 is TGTGCCACCTGGGACGGTCCAGATAAGAAACTCTTT. Protein: CATWDGPDKKLF.

This chain connects TRGV9 to TRGJ1 or TRGJ2. V dropped 0 bases and J dropped 5; count of bases not matched to a gene: 4. The CDR3 covers 13 residues. Per the germline V gene, CDR1 is GITISATS and CDR2 is ISYDGTV (reference sequence). In nucleotides, the CDR3 is TGTGCCTTGTGGGAGGTGCATAATTATAAGAAACTCTTT. It encodes CALWEVHNYKKLF.

The sample holds a few counts of this clone. The rearrangement uses TRGV9 and TRGJ1 or TRGJ2. The length of the CDR3 is 13 residues. The V segment lost 0 bases and the J segment 5 bases; nucleotides outside the gene matches: 4. CDR1 GITISATS and CDR2 ISYDGTV come from the germline V gene (reference sequence). CDR3 coding DNA: TGTGCCTTGTGGGAGGTGACAGATTATAAGAAACTCTTT. Amino acid sequence: CALWEVTDYKKLF.

This rearrangement joins TRGV5 to TRGJP2. The J gene is not listed in TCRdb, so it was assigned here from a DNA match to germline. The trim removed 0 bases at V and 11 bases at J, leaving 9 bases unmatched. The CDR3 length is 14 residues. Germline loops: CDR1 VINAFY, CDR2 YDVSNSKD. CDR3 sequence: CATWDRQRRWIKTF. The DNA of the CDR3 is TGTGCCACCTGGGACAGGCAAAGAAGGTGGATCAAGACGTTT.

This clone was seen a few times. Since a much larger clone is just one base distant, this may be a read error. The rearrangement joins TRGV4 to TRGJ1 or TRGJ2. The germline CDR1 and CDR2 sequences are EGSTGY and YDSYTSSV. After removal of 3 bases from V and 6 bases from J, the junction contained 2 bases not matched to a gene. This CDR3 contains 11 residues. The CDR3 region has the DNA TGTGCCACCTGGGATTCTTATAAGAAACTCTTT. It translates to CATWDSYKKLF.

With regard to this clone: This specimen includes other DNA sequences encoding the same CDR3. The V gene is TRGV3; the J gene was not called. The germline gives CDR1 VTNTFY, CDR2 YDVSTARD (reference sequence). CDR3 length: 13 residues. The CDR3 bases are TGTGCCACCTGGGACAGGCCAAGTTATAAGAAGCTCTTT. Residues: CATWDRPSYKKLF.

Turning to this clone: Other DNA sequences in the sample encode the same CDR3. V and J are TRGV3 and TRGJ1 or TRGJ2. The J gene, not given by TCRdb, was assigned here from a germline match of the nucleotide sequence. This CDR3 spans 11 amino acids. V was pared by 0 bases and J by 12 bases, with 5 bases of the junction left unmatched. Germline CDR1 and CDR2: VTNTFY and YDVSTARD (reference sequence). The CDR3 protein is CATWDRLRKLF. CDR3 DNA sequence: TGTGCCACCTGGGACAGGCTGAGGAAACTCTTT.

The J gene is TRGJ1 or TRGJ2, the V gene TRGV4. In the absence of a J gene in TCRdb, the DNA was matched to germline to assign it here. V gave up 3 bases and J gave up 9 bases; unmatched junction bases: 11. The CDR3 sequence is 13 residues long. The V gene's germline CDR1 is EGSTGY and CDR2 YDSYTSSV. The DNA of the CDR3 is TGTGCCACCTGGGATCACGTATGTGGTAAGAAACTCTTT. It yields the protein CATWDHVCGKKLF.

V usage is TRGV4 and J usage is TRGJ1 or TRGJ2. Assignment of the J gene here rests on matching the DNA to germline, because TCRdb gives none. Germline lookup yields CDR1 EGSTGY and CDR2 YDSYTSSV. This CDR3 spans 13 amino acids. Trimming removed 0 bases from V and 6 bases from J; junction bases left unmatched: 5. CDR3: CATWDGGCYKKLF. CDR3 bases: TGTGCCACCTGGGATGGGGGTTGTTATAAGAAACTCTTT.